This T cell receptor (beta chain) came from a study of T cells in Graves' hyperthyroidism and ophthalmopathy (dated by TCRdb to the late 2010s). Regarding the complete study: Peripheral blood was sampled at the time of initial diagnosis, prior to any treatment. Thyroid tissue and blood T-cell repertoires from roughly 6 Graves' hyperthyroidism patients were also compared in the study. The 100 discovery patients were randomly split 7:3 into training and test sets. Prospective prediction of ophthalmopathy was tested in an independent validation cohort consisting of roughly 20 hyperthyroidism patients and more than 15 patients who later progressed to ophthalmopathy. A discovery cohort of about a hundred patients, about 40 with Graves' ophthalmopathy and under 60 with stable Graves' hyperthyroidism, was used to find distinguishing TCR V-J signatures. Once sampling was done, hyperthyroidism patients were given methimazole at a starting dose of 30 mg daily, whereas ophthalmopathy patients were given high-dose intravenous methylprednisolone. The paper reports TCR Vbeta CDR3 sequencing of roughly 140 peripheral blood samples: under 45 ophthalmopathy, roughly 74 hyperthyroidism and some 17 progressor patients.

TCR beta CDR3 regions were amplified from RNA transcripts. For the first round of RT-PCR on the TCR CDR3, the HTBI primer set was used together with the Qiagen OneStep RT-PCR kit. Libraries were constructed in a second round of multiplex PCR, after which size selection and purification were performed. Sequencing of the libraries was done on an Illumina HiSeq2000 using paired-end 100 bp reads. Under the source paper's analysis protocol: SOAPnuke was used to process the raw data, with reads discarded if the reads contained adapters or uncalled bases, had a mean Phred below 15, or lacked an exact constant-primer or identifier match. High-quality paired reads were merged using COPE v1.2.5, and each unique nucleotide sequence was defined as a clonotype. MiTCR v1.1 was used to align clonotypes to the IMGT TRBV, TRBD and TRBJ reference segments. Analysis was restricted to V-J combinations with a frequency above 0.0001, which covered roughly 99% of repertoires. A TCS score was defined as the ratio of F50 (clonal expansion) to E x V (chaos), with BLOSUM62-based TCRdist applied between CDR3 peptides within each V-J. Welch's t-statistics and random forest reduced 450 to 600 V-J features to 13, which were used in a naive Bayes classifier (R e1071). Clones were called with MiXCR by TCRdb after fastp trimmed the public reads at Q25, and only in-frame beta chains were retained. For every CDR3 protein sequence, its rows merge into one entry that carries the most common genes and DNA. V and J calls and clone size were set by TCRdb, not the authors. Within this sample are over 250,000 distinct CDR3 sequences, with approximately 20% of them counted one time only. Around 65% of the sample is held by the ten biggest clonotypes.

This clonotype came up a few times. No antigen is known for it. Per-nucleotide qualities are absent, and no much larger clonotype sits a single base away. Moderately to severely active disease, a Clinical Activity Score of at least 3, a NOSPECS grade of at least 4, and a duration under 3 months were present in ophthalmopathy patients. Exclusion was applied to patients with uncontrolled infections, other autoimmune diseases, pregnancy or lactation. Diagnoses relied on clinical symptoms, serum thyroxine and TRAb, thyroid ultrasound and orbital computed tomography. PBMCs were separated from approximately 10 ml of fresh peripheral blood using Ficoll-Paque density gradient centrifugation. Total RNA was extracted with Trizol reagent, and quality was checked on an Agilent 2100 Bioanalyzer. The research as a whole found: Sample size was not statistically predetermined, and blinding of investigators to group allocation was not performed. Most expanded thyroid clonotypes (frequency above 0.001) were also found in blood, which suggests that blood repertoires may mirror thyroid immune responses. During validation, the model predicted progression to ophthalmopathy a median of about 6.3 months ahead of onset, with around 70% sensitivity and 72.22% specificity. A 13 V-J signature model separated ophthalmopathy from stable hyperthyroidism, with over 85% sensitivity and roughly 81% specificity in cross-validation and 80%/75% in testing.

Its CDR3 holds 11 amino acids, cysteine through phenylalanine. Only the CDR3 part of the read is kept: 33 bases, read in frame from the first base. V is cut by 1 base and J by 10 bases, and the space between the germline ends is 7 bases. In the germline V gene (reference sequence), CDR1 corresponds to GTSNPN and CDR2 to SVGIG. The clonotype comes from a man between 25 and 39 years old with Graves' ophthalmopathy. Sequenced material: blood. The receptor chain draws on TRBV30 and TRBJ1-4, with TRBD1 perhaps the D gene, on 5 matching bases. The DNA sequence is given as TGTGCCTGGAGTGGGGGCAGAAAACTGTTTTTT. This sequence encodes CAWSGGRKLFF.